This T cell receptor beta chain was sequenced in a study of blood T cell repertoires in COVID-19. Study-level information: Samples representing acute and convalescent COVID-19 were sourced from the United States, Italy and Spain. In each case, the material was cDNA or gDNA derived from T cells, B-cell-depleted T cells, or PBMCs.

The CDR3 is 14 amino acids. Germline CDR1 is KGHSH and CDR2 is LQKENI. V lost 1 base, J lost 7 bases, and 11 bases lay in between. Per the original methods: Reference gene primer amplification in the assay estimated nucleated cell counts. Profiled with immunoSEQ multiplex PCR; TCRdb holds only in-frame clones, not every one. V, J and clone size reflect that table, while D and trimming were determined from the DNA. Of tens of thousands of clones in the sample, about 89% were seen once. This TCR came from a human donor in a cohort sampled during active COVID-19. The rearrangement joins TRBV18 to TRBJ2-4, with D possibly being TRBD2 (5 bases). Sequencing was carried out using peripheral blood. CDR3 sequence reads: CASSPLGVGNIQYF. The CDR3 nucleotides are TGTGCCAGCTCACCACTCGGGGTGGGTAACATTCAGTACTTC.